This T cell receptor beta chain was obtained from a study of spatial heterogeneity in lung cancer. Each CDR3 protein is one row after TCRdb ran MiXCR on the 5' RACE reads. Among 6,900 or so distinct CDR3 sequences listed, around 13% were seen once. In its sample, this clonotype was seen many times. Its target is not known. Trimming took 5 bases from V and 7 from J, leaving 9 bases between them. Germline loops: CDR1 SGHRS, CDR2 YFSETQ. The CDR3 length is 12 residues. Time point noted: sample taken at primary tumor resection. Study-level results: In tumors, expanded intratumoral alpha and beta TCR counts tracked mutation counts.

The sample was lung tumor tissue, taken at surgery. The genes are TRBV5-1 and TRBJ2-2, with D maybe TRBD1 (6 bases). The sequence was collected from a male donor with early-stage non-small cell lung cancer. The CDR3 here is CASSPGVGELFF. The CDR3 region has the DNA TGCGCCAGCAGTCCAGGGGTCGGGGAGCTGTTTTTT.